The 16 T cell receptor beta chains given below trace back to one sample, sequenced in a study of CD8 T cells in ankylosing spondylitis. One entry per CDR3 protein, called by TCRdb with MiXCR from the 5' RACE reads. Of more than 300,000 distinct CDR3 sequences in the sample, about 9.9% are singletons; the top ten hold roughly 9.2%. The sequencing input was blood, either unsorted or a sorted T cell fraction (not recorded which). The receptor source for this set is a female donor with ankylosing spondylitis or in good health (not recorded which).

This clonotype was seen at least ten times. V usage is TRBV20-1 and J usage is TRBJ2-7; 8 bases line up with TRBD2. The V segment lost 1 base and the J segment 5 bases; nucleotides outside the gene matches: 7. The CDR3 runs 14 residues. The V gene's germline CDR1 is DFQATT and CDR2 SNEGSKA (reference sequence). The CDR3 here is CSARGVAGIHEQYF. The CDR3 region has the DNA TGCAGTGCTAGAGGGGTAGCGGGAATTCACGAGCAGTACTTC.

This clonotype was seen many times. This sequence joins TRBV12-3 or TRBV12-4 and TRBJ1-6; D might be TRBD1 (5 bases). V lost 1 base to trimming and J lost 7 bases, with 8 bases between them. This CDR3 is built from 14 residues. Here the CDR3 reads CASSLVPGNSPLHF. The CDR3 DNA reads TGTGCCAGCAGTTTAGTGCCAGGGAATTCACCCCTCCACTTT.

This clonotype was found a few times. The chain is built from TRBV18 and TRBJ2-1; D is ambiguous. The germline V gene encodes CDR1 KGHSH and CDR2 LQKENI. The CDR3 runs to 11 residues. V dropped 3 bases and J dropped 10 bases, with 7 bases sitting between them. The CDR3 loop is CASSPLMEQFF. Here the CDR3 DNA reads TGTGCCAGCTCACCGCTTATGGAGCAGTTCTTC.

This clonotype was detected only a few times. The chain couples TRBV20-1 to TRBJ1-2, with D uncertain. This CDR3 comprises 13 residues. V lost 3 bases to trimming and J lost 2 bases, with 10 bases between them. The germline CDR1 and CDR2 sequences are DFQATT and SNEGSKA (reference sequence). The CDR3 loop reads CSASGGGNYGYTF. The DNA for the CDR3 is TGCAGTGCTAGCGGTGGAGGGAACTATGGCTACACCTTC.

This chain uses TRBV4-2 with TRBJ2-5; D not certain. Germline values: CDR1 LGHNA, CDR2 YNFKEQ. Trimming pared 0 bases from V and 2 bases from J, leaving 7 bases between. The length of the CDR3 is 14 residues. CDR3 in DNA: TGTGCCAGCAGCCAAGAGAACTCTCAAGAGACCCAGTACTTC. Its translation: CASSQENSQETQYF.

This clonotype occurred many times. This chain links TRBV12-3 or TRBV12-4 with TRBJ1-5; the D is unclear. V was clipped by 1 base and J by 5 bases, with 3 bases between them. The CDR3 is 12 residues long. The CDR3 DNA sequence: TGTGCCAGCAGTTTAGGGCATCAGCCCCAGCATTTT. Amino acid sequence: CASSLGHQPQHF.

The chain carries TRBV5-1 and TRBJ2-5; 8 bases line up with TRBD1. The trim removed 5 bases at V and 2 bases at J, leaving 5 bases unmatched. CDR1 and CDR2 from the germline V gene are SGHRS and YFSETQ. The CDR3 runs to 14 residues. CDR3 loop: CASRRGQEQETQYF. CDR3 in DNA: TGCGCCAGCAGACGGGGACAGGAACAAGAGACCCAGTACTTC.

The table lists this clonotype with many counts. This chain's CDR3 is CSAWGVLQGGDQPQHF. CDR3 DNA sequence: TGCAGTGCCTGGGGCGTATTACAGGGGGGCGATCAGCCCCAGCATTTT. The rearrangement uses TRBV20-1 and TRBJ1-5; 8 bases agree with TRBD1. After removal of 6 bases from V and 5 bases from J, the junction contained 15 bases not matched to a gene. The CDR3 runs to 16 residues. The germline V gene has CDR1 DFQATT and CDR2 SNEGSKA (reference sequence).

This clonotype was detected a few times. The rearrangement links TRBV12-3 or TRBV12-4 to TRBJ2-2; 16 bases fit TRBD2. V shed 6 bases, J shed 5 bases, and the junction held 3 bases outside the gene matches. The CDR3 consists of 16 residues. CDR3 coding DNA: TGTGCCAGCAGGGGACTAGCGGGAGGGCCGACCGGGGAGCTGTTTTTT. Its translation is CASRGLAGGPTGELFF.

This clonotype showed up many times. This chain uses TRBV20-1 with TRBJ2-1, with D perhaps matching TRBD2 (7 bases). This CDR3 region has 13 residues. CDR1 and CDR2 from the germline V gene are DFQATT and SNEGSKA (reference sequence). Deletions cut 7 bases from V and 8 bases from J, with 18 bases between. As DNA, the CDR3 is TGCAGTGTAGGGGGGAGGGCCGGGGATGAGCAGTTCTTC. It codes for CSVGGRAGDEQFF.

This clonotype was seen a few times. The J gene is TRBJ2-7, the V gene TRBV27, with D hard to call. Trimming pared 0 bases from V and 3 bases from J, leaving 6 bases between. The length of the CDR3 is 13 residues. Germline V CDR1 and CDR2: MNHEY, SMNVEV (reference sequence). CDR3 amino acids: CASSLSSRYEQYF. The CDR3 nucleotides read TGTGCCAGCAGTTTATCATCCCGCTACGAGCAGTACTTC.

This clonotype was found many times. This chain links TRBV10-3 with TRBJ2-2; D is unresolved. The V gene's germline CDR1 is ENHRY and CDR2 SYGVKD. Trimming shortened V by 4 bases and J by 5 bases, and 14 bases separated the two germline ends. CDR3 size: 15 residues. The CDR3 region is CAISVKSQITGELFF. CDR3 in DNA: TGTGCCATCAGTGTAAAGTCCCAGATAACCGGGGAGCTGTTTTTT.

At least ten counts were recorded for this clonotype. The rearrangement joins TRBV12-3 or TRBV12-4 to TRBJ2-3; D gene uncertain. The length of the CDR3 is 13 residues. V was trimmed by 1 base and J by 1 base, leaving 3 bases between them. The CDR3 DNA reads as TGTGCCAGCAGTTTAGGCCGCACAGATACGCAGTATTTT. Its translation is CASSLGRTDTQYF.

Here the CDR3 reads CASSRGAGASYNEQFF. As DNA, the CDR3 is TGCGCCAGCAGCCGGGGGGCGGGAGCCAGCTACAATGAGCAGTTCTTC. The genes are TRBV5-1 and TRBJ2-1; tentatively, D is TRBD2 (7 bases). V was pared by 4 bases and J by 3 bases, with 17 bases between. Germline lookup yields CDR1 SGHRS and CDR2 YFSETQ. This CDR3 is built from 16 residues.

The CDR3 here is CAITNGRGSYNEQFF. CDR3 sequence (DNA): TGTGCCATCACCAACGGGAGGGGTTCCTACAATGAGCAGTTCTTC. The chain carries TRBV10-3 and TRBJ2-1; 8 nucleotides agree with TRBD2. The length of the CDR3 is 15 residues. The germline gives CDR1 ENHRY, CDR2 SYGVKD. Germline trimming cut 7 bases from V and 1 base from J; bases unmatched to any gene: 6.

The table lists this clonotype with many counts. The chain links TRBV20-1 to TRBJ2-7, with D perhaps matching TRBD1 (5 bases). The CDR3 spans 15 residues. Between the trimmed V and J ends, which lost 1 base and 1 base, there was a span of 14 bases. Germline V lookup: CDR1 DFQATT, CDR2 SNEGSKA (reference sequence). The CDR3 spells CSARVGRQRSYEQYF. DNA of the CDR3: TGCAGTGCTAGAGTGGGAAGACAGAGGTCCTACGAGCAGTACTTC.